These 8 T cell receptor beta chains came from one sample sequenced in a study of shared clonotypes between healthy human individuals. Assay: immunoSEQ multiplex PCR; the TCRdb copy retains only in-frame clones and omits some. The profile shows about 380,000 clones, about 97% of them singletons. The sample consisted of memory CD8+ T cells sorted from blood. Indicated subset: CD45RO+ cells pooled with CCR7-negative TemRA cells. Source of these receptors: a man aged 30 to 45 in good health.

The rearrangement joins TRBV10-3 to TRBJ1-2; D might be TRBD1 (5 bases). The CDR3 has 13 amino acids. Germline lookup yields CDR1 ENHRY and CDR2 SYGVKD. V gave up 2 bases and J gave up 8 bases, with 12 bases separating them. As DNA, the CDR3 is TGTGCCATCAGTGAGGCAACCCAGGGAGGCTACACCTTC. Amino acid sequence: CAISEATQGGYTF.

The chain links TRBV7-9 to TRBJ1-2; a weak D match, TRBD1 (5 bases). Trimming cost V 1 base and J 8 bases, with 17 bases left between them. Germline CDR1 reads SEHNR; CDR2 reads FQNEAQ (reference sequence). The CDR3 is 15 residues long. CDR3: CASSLVAGEVDGYTF. The DNA for the CDR3 is TGTGCCAGCAGCTTAGTCGCGGGGGAGGTGGACGGCTACACCTTC.

The V gene is TRBV6-9, the J gene TRBJ2-7; 10 bases are a match to TRBD1. The germline CDR1 and CDR2 sequences are MNHGY and SVAAGI. This CDR3 is 14 amino acids long. Germline trimming cut 3 bases from V and 4 bases from J; bases unmatched to any gene: 3. In DNA form, the CDR3 reads TGTGCCAGCAGTTACGGGGGACAGGGGTACGAGCAGTACTTC. Its translation is CASSYGGQGYEQYF.

This chain joins TRBV19 and TRBJ2-7; 10 nucleotides align to TRBD2. Unmatched junction bases numbered 10, after V lost 6 bases and J lost 5 bases. The CDR3 length is 15 residues. The germline gives CDR1 LNHDA, CDR2 SQIVND (reference sequence). The chain's CDR3 is CASSLSSGSINEQYF. DNA for the CDR3: TGTGCCAGTAGCCTATCTAGCGGGAGTATCAACGAGCAGTACTTC.

This chain links TRBV11-3 with TRBJ2-3; D is perhaps TRBD2 (5 bases). The CDR3 length is 15 residues. Germline assignment: CDR1 SGHNT and CDR2 YENEEA. The V gene lost 0 bases and the J gene lost 0 bases, with 7 bases spanning the gap. This chain's CDR3 is CASSLDGGSTDTQYF. CDR3 coding DNA: TGTGCCAGCAGCTTAGACGGCGGGAGCACAGATACGCAGTATTTT.

V is TRBV18 and J is TRBJ2-5, with D unclear. Germline lookup yields CDR1 KGHSH and CDR2 LQKENI. The CDR3 is made up of 16 amino acids. Trimming removed 4 bases at V and 7 bases at J, with 22 bases between. The CDR3: CASSRGNPTAVGTQYF. The CDR3 DNA sequence: TGTGCCAGCTCACGAGGAAACCCGACCGCGGTGGGGACCCAGTACTTC.

The chain recombines TRBV14 with TRBJ2-7; 11 bases line up with TRBD2. The junction had 5 bases not matched to a gene; V was cut back by 3 bases and J by 4 bases. This CDR3 spans 15 amino acids. Germline CDR1 reads SGHDN; CDR2 reads FVKESK. The CDR3 protein is CASSHLTSGSYEQYF. In DNA, the CDR3 is TGTGCCAGCAGCCACCTCACTAGCGGGAGTTACGAGCAGTACTTC.

This chain uses TRBV7-2 with TRBJ2-7, with 11 bases that match TRBD2. The CDR3 is made up of 16 amino acids. The trim removed 0 bases at V and 4 bases at J, leaving 5 bases unmatched. The V gene's germline CDR1 is SGHTA and CDR2 FQGNSA. DNA of the CDR3: TGTGCCAGCAGCTTAGCCGGGACTAGCGGACAATACGAGCAGTACTTC. This gives the protein CASSLAGTSGQYEQYF.